This is a list of T cell receptor beta chains from one sample in a study of T-cell reconstitution after alpha-beta-depleted transplantation in children. TCRdb used MiXCR to reprocess the PCR reads, holding one entry per CDR3 protein. The sample lists 83,000 or so distinct CDR3 sequences; approximately 8.4% were seen once. Sequences were derived from PBMCs from the stem cell graft donor, sampled from the stem cell graft. The origin of the receptors is a human donor who donated a stem cell graft to a child with congenital amegakaryocytic thrombocytopenia. Each CDR3 is given with its conserved first and last residue. Fields, in order: clone size, V gene, D gene, J gene, CDR3 DNA, CDR3 protein. A D gene is named only where the DNA matches it firmly. Part of the rows lack a size; the others show once, few, many or a class for expanded clones.

clone_size: -; v_call: TRBV28; d_call: -; j_call: TRBJ2-3; cdr3_nt: TGTGCCAGCAGTTTATCTTTAGAGGTCACGCAGTATTTT; cdr3_aa: CASSLSLEVTQYF
clone_size: many; v_call: TRBV20-1; d_call: -; j_call: TRBJ2-7; cdr3_nt: TGCTCAGTGGCACAGGGAGGAGACGAGCAGTACTTC; cdr3_aa: CSVAQGGDEQYF
clone_size: many; v_call: TRBV20-1; d_call: -; j_call: TRBJ1-5; cdr3_nt: TGCAGTGCTAGAGATCATGGGCAGGGAATGGATCAGCCCCAGCATTTT; cdr3_aa: CSARDHGQGMDQPQHF
clone_size: few; v_call: TRBV19; d_call: -; j_call: TRBJ2-4; cdr3_nt: TGTGCCAGTAGTATGGGGGCCCTCCGGGATGACATTCAGTACTTC; cdr3_aa: CASSMGALRDDIQYF
clone_size: many; v_call: TRBV24-1; d_call: -; j_call: TRBJ2-2; cdr3_nt: TGTGCCACCAGTGACCCAGGGATCGCCGGGGAGCTGTTTTTT; cdr3_aa: CATSDPGIAGELFF
clone_size: -; v_call: TRBV2; d_call: TRBD2; j_call: TRBJ2-7; cdr3_nt: TGTGCCGGCCATGCGACTAGCGGGAGGACAATCCACGAGCAGTACTTC; cdr3_aa: CAGHATSGRTIHEQYF
clone_size: many; v_call: TRBV7-6; d_call: -; j_call: TRBJ2-2; cdr3_nt: TGTGCCAGCAGCCCGCTGGCGGGGGCAAGGACCGGGGAGCTGTTTTTT; cdr3_aa: CASSPLAGARTGELFF
clone_size: many; v_call: TRBV5-1; d_call: -; j_call: TRBJ1-1; cdr3_nt: TGCGCCAGCAGCACCGGGAACACTGAAGCTTTCTTT; cdr3_aa: CASSTGNTEAFF
clone_size: many; v_call: TRBV5-6; d_call: -; j_call: TRBJ1-2; cdr3_nt: TGTGCCAGCAGCGGCAGGACAGTCTATGGCTACACCTTC; cdr3_aa: CASSGRTVYGYTF
clone_size: -; v_call: TRBV11-2; d_call: -; j_call: TRBJ2-7; cdr3_nt: TGTGCCAGCAGCGCCCACGCGGATACCTACGAGCAGTACTTC; cdr3_aa: CASSAHADTYEQYF
clone_size: many; v_call: TRBV12-3/TRBV12-4; d_call: -; j_call: TRBJ2-3; cdr3_nt: TGTGCCAGCAGCCCCTCCCACAGCACAGATACGCAGTATTTT; cdr3_aa: CASSPSHSTDTQYF
clone_size: many; v_call: TRBV29-1; d_call: -; j_call: TRBJ2-1; cdr3_nt: TGCAGCGTTGGAGCCGGAGATCTTTACAATGAGCAGTTCTTC; cdr3_aa: CSVGAGDLYNEQFF
clone_size: many; v_call: TRBV5-6; d_call: -; j_call: TRBJ2-7; cdr3_nt: TGTGCCAGCAGCTTGTCGCCGCTTGGGGAGCAGTACTTC; cdr3_aa: CASSLSPLGEQYF
clone_size: many; v_call: TRBV20-1; d_call: -; j_call: TRBJ2-7; cdr3_nt: TGCAGTGCTGCCGGGGGATACTCCTACGAGCAGTACTTC; cdr3_aa: CSAAGGYSYEQYF
clone_size: many; v_call: TRBV11-2; d_call: TRBD1; j_call: TRBJ2-7; cdr3_nt: TGTGCCAGCAGCTTAGATTGGGACAGGGGTGGCGAGCAGTACTTC; cdr3_aa: CASSLDWDRGGEQYF